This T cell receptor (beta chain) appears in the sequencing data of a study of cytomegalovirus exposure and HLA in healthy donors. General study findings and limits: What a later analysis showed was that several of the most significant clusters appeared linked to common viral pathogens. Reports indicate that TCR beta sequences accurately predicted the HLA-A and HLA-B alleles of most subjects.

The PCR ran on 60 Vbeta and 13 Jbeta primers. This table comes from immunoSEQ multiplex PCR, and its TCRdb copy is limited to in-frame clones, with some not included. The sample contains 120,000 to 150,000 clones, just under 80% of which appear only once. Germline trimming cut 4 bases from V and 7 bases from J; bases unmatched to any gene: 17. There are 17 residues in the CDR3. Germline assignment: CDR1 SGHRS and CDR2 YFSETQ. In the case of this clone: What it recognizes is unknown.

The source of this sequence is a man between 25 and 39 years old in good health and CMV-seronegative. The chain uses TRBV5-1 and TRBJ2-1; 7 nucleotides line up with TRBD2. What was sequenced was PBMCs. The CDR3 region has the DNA TGCGCCAGCAGCCCGAATGGGGCTAGCGGAAAATCAAATGAGCAGTTCTTC. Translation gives CASSPNGASGKSNEQFF.